This T cell receptor (beta chain) stems from a study of blood T cell repertoires in COVID-19. Study in general: Acute and convalescent COVID-19 specimens originated in the United States, Italy and Spain. T cells, B-cell-depleted T cells, or PBMCs supplied cDNA or gDNA.

The protocol was immunoSEQ multiplex PCR, while the TCRdb copy is restricted to in-frame clones and leaves out a portion. The sample lists tens of thousands of clones, about 86% seen once, with 25% to 30% in the top ten. The CDR3 consists of 15 residues. From germline, CDR1 is SGHDT and CDR2 YYEEEE. V lost 4 bases and J lost 7; bases outside the gene matches: 9. This TCR derives from a human donor in a cohort sampled during active COVID-19. The sample taken for sequencing was peripheral blood. The genes are TRBV5-6 and TRBJ1-5; TRBD1 agrees at 9 bases. In DNA form, the CDR3 reads TGTGCCAGCAGCGGAACAGGGGGCGCGACACAGCCCCAGCATTTT. Translated, it gives CASSGTGGATQPQHF.